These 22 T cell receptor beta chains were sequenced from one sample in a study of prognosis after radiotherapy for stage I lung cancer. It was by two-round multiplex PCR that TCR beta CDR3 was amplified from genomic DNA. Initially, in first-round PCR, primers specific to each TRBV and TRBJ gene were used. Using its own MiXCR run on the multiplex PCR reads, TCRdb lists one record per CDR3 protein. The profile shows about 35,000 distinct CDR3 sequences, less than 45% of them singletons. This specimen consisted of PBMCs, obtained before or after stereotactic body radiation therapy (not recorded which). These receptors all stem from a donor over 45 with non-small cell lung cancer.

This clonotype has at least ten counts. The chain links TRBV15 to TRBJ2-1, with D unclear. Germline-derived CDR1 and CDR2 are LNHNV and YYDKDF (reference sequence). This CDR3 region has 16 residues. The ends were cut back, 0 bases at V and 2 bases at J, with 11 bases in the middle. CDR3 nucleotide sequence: TGTGCCACCAGCAGAGATAGTGACCTCACCTACAATGAGCAGTTCTTC. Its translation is CATSRDSDLTYNEQFF.

The CDR3 region has the DNA TGTGCCAGCAGTTGGTGCCCCGCCGAGGTCAATGAGCAGTTCTTC. Translating gives CASSWCPAEVNEQFF. The chain links TRBV12-3 or TRBV12-4 to TRBJ2-1; no clear D gene. The CDR3 loop spans 15 amino acids. Trimming stripped 4 bases from V and 6 bases from J, with 16 bases between.

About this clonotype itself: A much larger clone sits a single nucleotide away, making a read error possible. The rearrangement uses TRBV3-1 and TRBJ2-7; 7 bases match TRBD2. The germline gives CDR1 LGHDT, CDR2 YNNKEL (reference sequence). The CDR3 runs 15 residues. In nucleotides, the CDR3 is TGTACCAGCAGCCATGAGGCGGGAGCCCCCTACGAGCAGTACTTC. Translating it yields CTSSHEAGAPYEQYF.

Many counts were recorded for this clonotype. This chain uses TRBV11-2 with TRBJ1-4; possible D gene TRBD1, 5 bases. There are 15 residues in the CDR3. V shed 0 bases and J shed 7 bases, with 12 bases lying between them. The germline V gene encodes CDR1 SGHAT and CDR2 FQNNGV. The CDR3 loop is CASSLDHGATEKLFF. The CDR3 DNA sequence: TGTGCCAGCAGCTTAGATCACGGGGCGACTGAAAAACTGTTTTTT.

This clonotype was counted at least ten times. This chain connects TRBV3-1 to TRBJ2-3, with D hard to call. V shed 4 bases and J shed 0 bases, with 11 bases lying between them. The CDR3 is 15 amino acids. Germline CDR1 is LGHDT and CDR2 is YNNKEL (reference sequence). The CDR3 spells CASSPQAFSTDTQYF. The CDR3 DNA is TGTGCCAGCAGCCCCCAGGCCTTTAGCACAGATACGCAGTATTTT.

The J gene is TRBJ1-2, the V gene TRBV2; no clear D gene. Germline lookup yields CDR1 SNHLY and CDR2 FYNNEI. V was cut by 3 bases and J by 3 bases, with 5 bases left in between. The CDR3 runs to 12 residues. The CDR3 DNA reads TGTGCCAGCAGTGACACGTACTATGGCTACACCTTC. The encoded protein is CASSDTYYGYTF. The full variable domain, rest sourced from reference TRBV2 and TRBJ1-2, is EPEVTQTPSHQVTQMGQEVILRCVPISNHLYFYWYRQILGQKVEFLVSFYNNEISEKSEIFDDQFSVERPDGSNFTLKIRSTKLEDSAMYFCASSDTYYGYTFGSGTRLTVV.

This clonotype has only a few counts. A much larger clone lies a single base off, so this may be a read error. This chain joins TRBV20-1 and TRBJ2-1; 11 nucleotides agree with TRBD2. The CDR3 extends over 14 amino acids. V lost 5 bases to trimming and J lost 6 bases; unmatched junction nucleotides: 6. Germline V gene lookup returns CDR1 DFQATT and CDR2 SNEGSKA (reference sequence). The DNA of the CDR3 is TGCAGTGCTCCGGGACTAGCGGAGTGCAATGAGCAGTTCTTC. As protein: CSAPGLAECNEQFF.

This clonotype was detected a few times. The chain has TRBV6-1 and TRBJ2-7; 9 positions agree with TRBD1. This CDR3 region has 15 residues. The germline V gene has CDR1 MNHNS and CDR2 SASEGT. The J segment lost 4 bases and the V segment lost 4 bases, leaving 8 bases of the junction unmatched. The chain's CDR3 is CASSVRTGDRYEQYF. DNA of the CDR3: TGTGCCAGCAGTGTCCGGACAGGGGATAGGTACGAGCAGTACTTC.

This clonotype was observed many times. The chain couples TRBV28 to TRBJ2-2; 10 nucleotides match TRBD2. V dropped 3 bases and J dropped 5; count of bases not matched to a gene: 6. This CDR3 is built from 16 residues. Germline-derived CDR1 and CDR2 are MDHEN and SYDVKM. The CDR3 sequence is CASSFTSGKRTGELFF. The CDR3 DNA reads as TGTGCCAGCAGTTTTACTAGCGGGAAAAGAACCGGGGAGCTGTTTTTT.

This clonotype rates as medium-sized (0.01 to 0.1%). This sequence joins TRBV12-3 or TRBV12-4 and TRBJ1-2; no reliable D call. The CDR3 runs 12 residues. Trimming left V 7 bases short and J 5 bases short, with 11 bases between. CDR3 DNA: TGTGCCAGCACCGAGGTTGGGTATGGCTACACCTTC. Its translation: CASTEVGYGYTF.

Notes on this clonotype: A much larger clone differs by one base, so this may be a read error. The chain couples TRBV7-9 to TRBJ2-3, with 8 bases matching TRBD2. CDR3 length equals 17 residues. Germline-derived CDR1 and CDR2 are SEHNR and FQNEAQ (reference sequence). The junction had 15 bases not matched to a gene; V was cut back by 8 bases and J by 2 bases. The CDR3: CASPPLTLAGLTDTQYF. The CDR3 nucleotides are TGTGCCAGCCCCCCCCTTACCTTAGCGGGGCTCACAGATACGCAGTATTTT.

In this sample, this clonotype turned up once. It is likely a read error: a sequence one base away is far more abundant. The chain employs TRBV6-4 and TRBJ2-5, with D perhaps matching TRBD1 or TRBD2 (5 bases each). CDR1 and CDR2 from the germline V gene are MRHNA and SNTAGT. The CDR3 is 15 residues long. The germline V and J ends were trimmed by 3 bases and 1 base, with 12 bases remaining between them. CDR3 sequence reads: CASSEDWGSQETQYF. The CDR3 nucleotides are TGTGCCAGCAGTGAAGATTGGGGGAGCCAAGAGACCCAGTACTTC.

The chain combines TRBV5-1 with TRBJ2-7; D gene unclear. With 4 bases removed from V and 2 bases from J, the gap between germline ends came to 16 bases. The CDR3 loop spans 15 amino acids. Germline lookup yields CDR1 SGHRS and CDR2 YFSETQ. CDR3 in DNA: TGCGCCAGCAGCCTTCAACTACCTGAGACCTACGAGCAGTACTTC. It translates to CASSLQLPETYEQYF.

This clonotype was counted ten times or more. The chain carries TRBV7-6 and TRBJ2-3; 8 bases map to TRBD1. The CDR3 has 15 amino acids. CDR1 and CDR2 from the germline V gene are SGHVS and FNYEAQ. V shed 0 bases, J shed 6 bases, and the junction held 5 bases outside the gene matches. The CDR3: CASSLAGTGGDTQYF. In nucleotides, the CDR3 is TGTGCCAGCAGCTTAGCGGGGACAGGTGGGGATACGCAGTATTTT.

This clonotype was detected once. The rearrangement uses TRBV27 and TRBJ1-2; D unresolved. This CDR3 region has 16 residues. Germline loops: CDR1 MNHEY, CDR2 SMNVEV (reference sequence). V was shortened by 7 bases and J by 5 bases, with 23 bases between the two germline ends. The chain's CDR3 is CASITPREGEDYGYTF. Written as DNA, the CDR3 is TGTGCCAGCATTACCCCTCGGGAGGGAGAAGATTATGGCTACACCTTC.

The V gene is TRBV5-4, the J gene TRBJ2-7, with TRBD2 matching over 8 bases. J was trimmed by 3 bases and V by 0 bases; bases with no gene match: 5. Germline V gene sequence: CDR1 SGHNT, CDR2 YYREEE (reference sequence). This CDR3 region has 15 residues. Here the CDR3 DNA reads TGTGCCAGCAGCTTGGGTAGCGGGAAGTACTACGAGCAGTACTTC. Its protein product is CASSLGSGKYYEQYF.

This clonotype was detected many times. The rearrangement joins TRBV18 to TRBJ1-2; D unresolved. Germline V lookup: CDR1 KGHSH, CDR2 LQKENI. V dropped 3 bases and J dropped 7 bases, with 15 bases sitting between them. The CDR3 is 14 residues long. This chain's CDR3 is CASSPTEDYSGYTF. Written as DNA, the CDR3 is TGTGCCAGCTCACCTACGGAAGACTATTCTGGCTACACCTTC.

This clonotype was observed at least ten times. CDR3 DNA sequence: TGCGCCAGCAGCCTTGGCTGGGATCGGCAGTTCTTC. Protein sequence: CASSLGWDRQFF. The genes are TRBV5-1 and TRBJ2-1, with D hard to call. In germline, CDR1 is SGHRS, CDR2 YFSETQ. The CDR3 totals 12 residues. V was shortened by 4 bases and J by 12 bases, with 14 bases between the two germline ends.

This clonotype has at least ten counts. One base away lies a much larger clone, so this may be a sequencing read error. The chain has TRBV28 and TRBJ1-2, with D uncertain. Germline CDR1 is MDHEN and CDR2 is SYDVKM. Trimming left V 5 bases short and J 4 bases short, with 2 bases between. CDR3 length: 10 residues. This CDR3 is CASSPYGYTF. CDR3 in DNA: TGTGCCAGCAGTCCCTATGGCTACACCTTC.

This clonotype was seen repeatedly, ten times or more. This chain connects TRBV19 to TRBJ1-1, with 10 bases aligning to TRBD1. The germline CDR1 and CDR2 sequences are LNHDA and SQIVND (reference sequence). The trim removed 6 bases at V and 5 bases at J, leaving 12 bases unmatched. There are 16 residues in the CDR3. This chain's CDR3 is CASSSGTGARNTEAFF. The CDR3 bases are TGTGCCAGTAGCTCTGGGACAGGGGCCCGAAATACTGAAGCTTTCTTT. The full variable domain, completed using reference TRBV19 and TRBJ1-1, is DGGITQSPKYLFRKEGQNVTLSCEQNLNHDAMYWYRQDPGQGLRLIYYSQIVNDFQKGDIAEGYSVSREKKESFPLTVTSAQKNPTAFYLCASSSGTGARNTEAFFGQGTRLTVV.

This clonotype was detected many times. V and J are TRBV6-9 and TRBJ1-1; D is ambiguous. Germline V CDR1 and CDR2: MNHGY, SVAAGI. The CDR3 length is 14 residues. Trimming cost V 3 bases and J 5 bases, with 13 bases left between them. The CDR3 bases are TGTGCCAGCAGTTACTCCGCAGGAGGGACTGAAGCTTTCTTT. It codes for CASSYSAGGTEAFF.

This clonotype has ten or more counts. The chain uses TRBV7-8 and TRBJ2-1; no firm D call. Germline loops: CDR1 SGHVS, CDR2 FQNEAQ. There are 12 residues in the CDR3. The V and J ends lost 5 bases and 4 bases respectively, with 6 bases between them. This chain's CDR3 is CASSDQYNEQFF. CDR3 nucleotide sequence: TGTGCCAGCAGCGACCAGTACAATGAGCAGTTCTTC.